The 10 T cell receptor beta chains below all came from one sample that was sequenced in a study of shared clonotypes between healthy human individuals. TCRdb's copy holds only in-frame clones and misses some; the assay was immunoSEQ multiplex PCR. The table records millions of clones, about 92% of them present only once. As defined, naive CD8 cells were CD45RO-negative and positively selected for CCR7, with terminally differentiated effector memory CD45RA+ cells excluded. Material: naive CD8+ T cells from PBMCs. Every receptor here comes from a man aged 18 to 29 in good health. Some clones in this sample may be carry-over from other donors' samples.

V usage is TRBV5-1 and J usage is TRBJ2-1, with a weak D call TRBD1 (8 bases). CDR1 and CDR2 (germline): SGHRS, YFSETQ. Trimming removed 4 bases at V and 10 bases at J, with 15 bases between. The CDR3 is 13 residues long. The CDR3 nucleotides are TGCGCCAGCAGCGACAACAGGGGGGGAGAGCAGTTCTTC. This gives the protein CASSDNRGGEQFF.

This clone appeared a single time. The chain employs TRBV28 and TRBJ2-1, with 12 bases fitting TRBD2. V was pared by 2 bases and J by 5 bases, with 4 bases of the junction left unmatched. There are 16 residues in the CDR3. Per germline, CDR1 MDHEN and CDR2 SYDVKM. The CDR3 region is CASSLTSGRTDNEQFF. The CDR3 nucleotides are TGTGCCAGCAGTTTAACTAGCGGGAGGACGGACAATGAGCAGTTCTTC.

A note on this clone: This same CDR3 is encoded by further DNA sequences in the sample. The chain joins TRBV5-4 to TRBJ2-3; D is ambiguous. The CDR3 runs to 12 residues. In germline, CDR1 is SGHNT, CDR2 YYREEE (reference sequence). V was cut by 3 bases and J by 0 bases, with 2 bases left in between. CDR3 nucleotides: TGTGCCAGCAGCTCTAGCACAGATACGCAGTATTTT. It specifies CASSSSTDTQYF.

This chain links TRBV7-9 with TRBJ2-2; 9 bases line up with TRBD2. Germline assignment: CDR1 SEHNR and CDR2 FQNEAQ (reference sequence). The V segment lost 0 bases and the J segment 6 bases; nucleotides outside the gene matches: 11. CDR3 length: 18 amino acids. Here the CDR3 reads CASSLAPLAGRRAGELFF. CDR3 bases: TGTGCCAGCAGCTTAGCGCCCCTAGCGGGAAGGCGAGCCGGGGAGCTGTTTTTT. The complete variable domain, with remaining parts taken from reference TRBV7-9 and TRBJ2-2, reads DTGVSQNPRHKITKRGQNVTFRCDPISEHNRLYWYRQTLGQGPEFLTYFQNEAQLEKSRLLSDRFSAERPKGSFSTLEIQRTEQGDSAMYLCASSLAPLAGRRAGELFFGEGSRLTVL.

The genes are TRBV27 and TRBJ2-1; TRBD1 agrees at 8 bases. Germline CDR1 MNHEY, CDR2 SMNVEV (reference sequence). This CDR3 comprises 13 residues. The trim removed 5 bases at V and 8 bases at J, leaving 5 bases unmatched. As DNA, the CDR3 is TGTGCCAGCAGTCACGGACAGGGCTATGAGCAGTTCTTC. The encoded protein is CASSHGQGYEQFF.

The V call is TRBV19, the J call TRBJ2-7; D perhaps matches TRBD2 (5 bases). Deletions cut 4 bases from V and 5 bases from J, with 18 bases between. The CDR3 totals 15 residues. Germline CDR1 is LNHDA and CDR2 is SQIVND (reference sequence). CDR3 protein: CASSKGEGRDHEQYF. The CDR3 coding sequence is TGTGCCAGTAGTAAGGGAGAAGGGAGAGACCACGAGCAGTACTTC.

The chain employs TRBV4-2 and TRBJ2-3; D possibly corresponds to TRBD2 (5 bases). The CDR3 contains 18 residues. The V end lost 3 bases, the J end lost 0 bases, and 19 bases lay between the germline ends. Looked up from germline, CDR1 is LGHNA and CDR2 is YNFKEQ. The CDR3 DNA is TGTGCCAGCAGCCACCCGGGCCCAGCGGCCGTCAGCACAGATACGCAGTATTTT. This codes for CASSHPGPAAVSTDTQYF.

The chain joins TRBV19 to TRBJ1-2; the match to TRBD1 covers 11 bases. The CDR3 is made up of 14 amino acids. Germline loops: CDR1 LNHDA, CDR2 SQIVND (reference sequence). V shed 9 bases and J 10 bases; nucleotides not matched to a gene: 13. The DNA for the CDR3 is TGTGCCAGCCTTGATCGACCGGGACAGGGGGACTACACCTTC. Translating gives CASLDRPGQGDYTF. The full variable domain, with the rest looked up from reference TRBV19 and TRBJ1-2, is DGGITQSPKYLFRKEGQNVTLSCEQNLNHDAMYWYRQDPGQGLRLIYYSQIVNDFQKGDIAEGYSVSREKKESFPLTVTSAQKNPTAFYLCASLDRPGQGDYTFGSGTRLTVV.

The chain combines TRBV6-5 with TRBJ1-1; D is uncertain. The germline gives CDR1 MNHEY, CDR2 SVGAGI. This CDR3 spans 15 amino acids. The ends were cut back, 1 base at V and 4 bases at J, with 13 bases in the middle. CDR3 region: CASSYYFLAGTEAFF. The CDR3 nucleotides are TGTGCCAGCAGTTACTACTTTCTTGCGGGCACTGAAGCTTTCTTT.

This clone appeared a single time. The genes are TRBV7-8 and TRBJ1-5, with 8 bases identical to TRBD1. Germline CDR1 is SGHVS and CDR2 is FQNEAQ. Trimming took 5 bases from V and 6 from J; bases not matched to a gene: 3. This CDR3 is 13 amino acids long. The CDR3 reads CASSPTGGQPQHF. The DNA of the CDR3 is TGTGCCAGCAGCCCCACAGGGGGTCAGCCCCAGCATTTT. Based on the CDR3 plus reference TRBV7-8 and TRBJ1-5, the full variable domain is GAGVSQSPRYKVAKRGQDVALRCDPISGHVSLFWYQQALGQGPEFLTYFQNEAQLDKSGLPSDRFFAERPEGSVSTLKIQRTQQEDSAVYLCASSPTGGQPQHFGDGTRLSIL.